Presented here are 2 T cell receptor beta chains from one specimen sequenced in a study of prognosis after radiotherapy for stage I lung cancer. Genomic DNA was the source, and TCR beta CDR3 was amplified from it by two-round multiplex PCR. Individual primers that were specific to each TRBV and TRBJ gene served in first-round PCR. TCRdb analysed the multiplex PCR reads with MiXCR anew, one entry per CDR3 protein. The profile covers about 35,000 distinct CDR3 sequences, with 25% to 40% appearing a single time and roughly 26% taken by the ten largest. The sequencing used PBMCs, collected before or after stereotactic body radiation therapy (not recorded which). The receptors derive from a donor of 50 years or more with non-small cell lung cancer.

On this clonotype itself: A far bigger clonotype differs at one base, so this is likely a read error. The rearrangement uses TRBV6-2 or TRBV6-3 and TRBJ1-1; 7 bases map to TRBD1. J lost 3 bases, V lost 5 bases, and 12 bases had no gene match. CDR3 size: 16 residues. Per the germline V gene, CDR1 is MNHEY and CDR2 is SVGEGT. DNA for the CDR3: TGTGCCAGCAGTGGACTACTGGGACAGCTGTACACTGAAGCTTTCTTT. This translates into CASSGLLGQLYTEAFF.

Ten or more counts support this clonotype. The gene calls are TRBV10-3 and TRBJ1-4, with D maybe TRBD1 (5 bases). Germline CDR1 and CDR2: ENHRY and SYGVKD. Deletions cut 3 bases from V and 4 bases from J, with 12 bases between. The CDR3 has 15 residues. The CDR3 coding sequence is TGTGCCATCAGTGAAAGGGCAGGGAATAATGAAAAACTGTTTTTT. It is translated as CAISERAGNNEKLFF.